This T cell receptor (beta chain) was profiled in a study of vaccination effects on CD4 cells after COVID-19. About the study: Once vaccinated, three convalescent patients were sampled both early and late afterward. Sampling occurred a median 72 days post second dose, range 14 to 241. Study-wide results and limits: Vaccine-induced new clones formed most post-vaccine spike-reactive clones in convalescents.

Generated by immunoSEQ multiplex PCR, the TCRdb table keeps only in-frame clones and is missing some. The data show around 15,000 clones, roughly 80% seen once. Expansion of antigen-specific CD4+ T cells with viral peptide pools was carried out by the ViraFEST assay before sequencing. Investigators separated out CD4+ T cells once around nine days of culture had passed. PCR-confirmed SARS-CoV-2 infection occurred in the person between March and December 2020. Participants got two doses of BNT162b2 or mRNA-1273 vaccine. With approximately 9.6 ug/ml peptides and roughly 9.3 IU/ml IL-2, over 1.5 million PBMC per well were cultured. CDR1 is LGHDT and CDR2 is YNNKEL in the germline V gene (reference sequence). This CDR3 is 15 amino acids long. Trimming cost V 5 bases and J 3 bases, with 14 bases left between them. The table lists this clone with a few counts. What it recognizes is unknown.

V is TRBV3-1 (or the pseudogene TRBV3-2) and J is TRBJ1-3; tentatively, D is TRBD1 (5 bases). This sequence originates from a human donor who had a prior SARS-CoV-2 infection. Sequencing was performed on CD4+ T cells from PBMCs cultured with HCoV-NL63 spike peptides, taken after COVID-19 vaccination. The CDR3 bases are TGTGCCAGCAGCACAACCCGGGACGGTGGAAACACCATATATTTT. This sequence encodes CASSTTRDGGNTIYF.